One sample yielded the 21 T cell receptor beta chains listed below, sequenced in a study of blood T cell repertoires in COVID-19. TCRdb's table, derived via immunoSEQ multiplex PCR, lists solely in-frame clones and lacks some. The top ten hold 15% to 20% of the sample, which has 70,000 or so clones, around 77% seen once. Sample: peripheral blood. The receptors here all came from a man between 60 and 75 years old with acute or convalescent COVID-19.

The chain combines TRBV2 with TRBJ1-5; a possible D gene is TRBD1 (6 bases). The CDR3 is 14 amino acids. V was shortened by 3 bases and J by 4 bases, with 10 bases between the two germline ends. The germline V gene has CDR1 SNHLY and CDR2 FYNNEI. CDR3 region: CASSDRDKNQPQHF. In DNA, the CDR3 is TGTGCCAGCAGTGATAGGGACAAAAATCAGCCCCAGCATTTT.

This clone has just one count. The chain employs TRBV19 and TRBJ2-3, with TRBD2 matching over 8 bases. The junction had 2 bases not matched to a gene; V was cut back by 2 bases and J by 1 base. Germline V gene data show CDR1 as LNHDA and CDR2 as SQIVND (reference sequence). The CDR3 totals 15 residues. CDR3 nucleotide sequence: TGTGCCAGTAGTATACGGGGGGGCGGCACAGATACGCAGTATTTT. Translating gives CASSIRGGGTDTQYF.

This sequence joins TRBV19 and TRBJ1-4; the match to TRBD1 covers 10 bases. Germline assignment: CDR1 LNHDA and CDR2 SQIVND (reference sequence). The ends lost 5 bases at V and 8 bases at J; junction bases unmatched: 8. CDR3 length: 15 residues. The CDR3 region is CASSPGTGVAEKLFF. Here the CDR3 DNA reads TGTGCCAGTAGTCCGGGGACAGGGGTTGCAGAAAAACTGTTTTTT.

This clone was observed a handful of times. CDR3 residues: CATSDAGTGGTEAFF. CDR3 sequence (DNA): TGTGCCACCAGTGATGCGGGGACAGGGGGCACTGAAGCTTTCTTT. This chain uses TRBV24-1 with TRBJ1-1, with 11 bases lining up with TRBD1. CDR3 length: 15 amino acids. Unmatched junction bases numbered 3, after V lost 3 bases and J lost 4 bases. CDR1 is KGHDR and CDR2 is SFDVKD in the germline V gene.

This clone showed up just a few times. V and J are TRBV5-1 and TRBJ2-1, with 12 positions matching TRBD2. In germline, CDR1 is SGHRS, CDR2 YFSETQ. The CDR3 length is 15 residues. The J segment lost 14 bases and the V segment lost 3 bases, leaving 12 bases of the junction unmatched. Here the CDR3 DNA reads TGCGCCAGCAGCTATCTAGCGGGGGGGCACGTAAATAAGTTCTTC. Translation: CASSYLAGGHVNKFF.

The chain uses TRBV11-3 and TRBJ2-5; 7 bases agree with TRBD1. The CDR3 is 14 amino acids. V gave up 5 bases and J gave up 5 bases; unmatched junction bases: 8. CDR1 is SGHNT, CDR2 YENEEA, per germline. CDR3 amino acids: CASSGIQGPETQYF. Here the CDR3 DNA reads TGTGCCAGCAGCGGCATACAGGGGCCGGAGACCCAGTACTTC.

V and J are TRBV2 and TRBJ2-7; the match to TRBD1 covers 7 bases. V dropped 7 bases and J dropped 4; count of bases not matched to a gene: 7. Germline lookup yields CDR1 SNHLY and CDR2 FYNNEI. The CDR3 loop spans 13 amino acids. CDR3 protein: CASTSGGMYEQYF. DNA for the CDR3: TGTGCCAGCACATCAGGGGGAATGTACGAGCAGTACTTC.

This clone was seen a handful of times. V gene TRBV5-1 combines with J gene TRBJ1-2; TRBD1 agrees at 10 bases. Germline CDR1 reads SGHRS; CDR2 reads YFSETQ. The CDR3 extends over 14 amino acids. After removal of 0 bases from V and 4 bases from J, the junction contained 0 bases not matched to a gene. CDR3 loop: CASSLGDRGYGYTF. CDR3 sequence (DNA): TGCGCCAGCAGCTTGGGGGACAGGGGCTATGGCTACACCTTC.

V usage is TRBV6-2 or TRBV6-3 and J usage is TRBJ1-5, with D perhaps matching TRBD1 (5 bases). The ends were cut back, 2 bases at V and 1 base at J, with 9 bases in the middle. The CDR3 consists of 15 residues. Germline values: CDR1 MNHEY, CDR2 SVGEGT. DNA for the CDR3: TGTGCCAGCAGTTACGCGTCAGGGAGCAATCAGCCCCAGCATTTT. Translation gives CASSYASGSNQPQHF.

V and J are TRBV21-1 and TRBJ1-2; the table's D call of TRBD1 was not tested on the DNA. TRBV21-1 is a known pseudogene. This CDR3 comprises 14 residues. The CDR3 DNA reads as TGTGCCAGCACCGGGACAGGGACTAACTATGGCTACACCTTC. Translation: CASTGTGTNYGYTF.

V and J are TRBV7-9 and TRBJ1-4; D possibly corresponds to TRBD1 (6 bases). CDR3 length: 13 residues. Germline V lookup: CDR1 SEHNR, CDR2 FQNEAQ (reference sequence). Trimming left V 3 bases short and J 5 bases short, with 7 bases between. The CDR3 nucleotides are TGTGCCAGCAGCTTTACAGGGAATGAAAAACTGTTTTTT. Protein product: CASSFTGNEKLFF.

V usage is TRBV6-2 or TRBV6-3 and J usage is TRBJ2-1, with a possible D match to TRBD1 (6 bases). Per the germline V gene, CDR1 is MNHEY and CDR2 is SVGEGT. CDR3 length: 13 residues. V lost 2 bases to trimming and J lost 8 bases, with 10 bases between them. DNA for the CDR3: TGTGCCAGCAGTTACAGGGGACAAGATGAGCAGTTCTTC. Translation gives CASSYRGQDEQFF.

In its sample, this clone was seen a few times. V is TRBV2 and J is TRBJ2-1; 10 nucleotides line up with TRBD1. The ends lost 2 bases at V and 4 bases at J; junction bases unmatched: 11. Germline CDR1 is SNHLY and CDR2 is FYNNEI. This CDR3 region has 18 residues. The CDR3 nucleotides are TGTGCCAGCAGTGAATGGTTGCGACGGGACAGGGGATACAATGAGCAGTTCTTC. It is translated as CASSEWLRRDRGYNEQFF.

The chain is built from TRBV5-1 and TRBJ1-1; weak D call: TRBD1 (5 bases). The CDR3 covers 11 residues. V shed 4 bases and J shed 7 bases, with 8 bases lying between them. Germline assignment: CDR1 SGHRS and CDR2 YFSETQ. CDR3: CASSRGSEAFF. As DNA, the CDR3 is TGCGCCAGCAGCCGGGGGAGTGAAGCTTTCTTT.

The chain is built from TRBV18 and TRBJ1-5; D not resolved. Germline CDR1 is KGHSH and CDR2 is LQKENI. The CDR3 sequence is 18 residues long. Trimming left V 3 bases short and J 0 bases short, with 18 bases between. In DNA form, the CDR3 reads TGTGCCAGCTCACCCAAAGACCGCCGGGGATATAGCAATCAGCCCCAGCATTTT. Protein sequence: CASSPKDRRGYSNQPQHF.

This clone was detected once. The chain has TRBV4-2 and TRBJ1-2; D ambiguous. CDR1 is LGHNA, CDR2 YNFKEQ, per germline. V was cut by 0 bases and J by 8 bases, with 7 bases left in between. The CDR3 totals 12 residues. The CDR3 DNA is TGTGCCAGCAGCCAAGATCGGTGGGGCTACACCTTC. Its protein is CASSQDRWGYTF.

This rearrangement joins TRBV24-1 to TRBJ2-7, with TRBD1 matching over 7 bases. Trimming removed 3 bases from V and 0 bases from J; junction bases left unmatched: 13. Germline lookup yields CDR1 KGHDR and CDR2 SFDVKD. This CDR3 is built from 18 residues. The chain's CDR3 is CATSDVPGQRTSSYEQYF. The CDR3 DNA reads as TGTGCCACCAGTGATGTCCCGGGACAGCGGACGAGCTCCTACGAGCAGTACTTC.

The chain has TRBV3-1 (or the pseudogene TRBV3-2) and TRBJ2-2; 7 bases line up with TRBD1. This CDR3 has 14 amino acids. CDR1 and CDR2 (germline): LGHDT, YNNKEL (reference sequence). V lost 2 bases, J lost 5 bases, and 2 bases stayed unmatched. DNA for the CDR3: TGTGCCAGCAGCCAATACAGGGGTACCGGGGAGCTGTTTTTT. Translated: CASSQYRGTGELFF.

J is TRBJ1-4 and V is TRBV5-1, with a weak D call TRBD1 (6 bases). Germline-derived CDR1 and CDR2 are SGHRS and YFSETQ. The CDR3 length is 15 residues. Trimming cost V 4 bases and J 0 bases, with 10 bases left between them. CDR3 nucleotide sequence: TGCGCCAGCAGCCCTGGGACAACAACTAATGAAAAACTGTTTTTT. Translated: CASSPGTTTNEKLFF. The full variable domain, completed using reference TRBV5-1 and TRBJ1-4, is KAGVTQTPRYLIKTRGQQVTLSCSPISGHRSVSWYQQTPGQGLQFLFEYFSETQRNKGNFPGRFSGRQFSNSRSEMNVSTLELGDSALYLCASSPGTTTNEKLFFGSGTQLSVL.

This chain links TRBV6-1 with TRBJ2-3; unclear D gene. Trimming left V 1 base short and J 2 bases short, with 7 bases between. The length of the CDR3 is 14 residues. Germline values: CDR1 MNHNS, CDR2 SASEGT. The CDR3 loop reads CASSEGRYTDTQYF. In nucleotides, the CDR3 is TGTGCCAGCAGTGAAGGCAGATACACAGATACGCAGTATTTT.

The gene calls are TRBV4-1 and TRBJ2-5; TRBD2 matches at 12 bases. V was clipped by 1 base and J by 5 bases; unmatched bases: 11. Germline-derived CDR1 and CDR2 are MGHRA and YSYEKL. This CDR3 is 18 amino acids long. CDR3 sequence: CASSQGGTSGGRRETQYF. CDR3 DNA sequence: TGCGCCAGCAGCCAAGGGGGAACTAGCGGGGGGCGACGGGAGACCCAGTACTTC.